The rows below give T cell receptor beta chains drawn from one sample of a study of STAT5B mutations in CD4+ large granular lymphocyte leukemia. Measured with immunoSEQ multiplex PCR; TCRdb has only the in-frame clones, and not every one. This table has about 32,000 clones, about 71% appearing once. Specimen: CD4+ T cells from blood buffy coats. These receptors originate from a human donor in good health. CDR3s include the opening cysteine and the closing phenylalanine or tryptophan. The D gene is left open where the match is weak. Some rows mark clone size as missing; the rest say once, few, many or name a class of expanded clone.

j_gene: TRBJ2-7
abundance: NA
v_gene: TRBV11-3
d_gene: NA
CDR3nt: TGTGCCAGCAGCCGGGACGGAAGCTCCTACGAGCAGTACTTC
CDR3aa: CASSRDGSSYEQYF

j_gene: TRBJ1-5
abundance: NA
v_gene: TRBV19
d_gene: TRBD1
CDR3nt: TGTGCCAGCAAACGAGGGGGCGGCAATCAGCCCCAGCATTTT
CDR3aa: CASKRGGGNQPQHF

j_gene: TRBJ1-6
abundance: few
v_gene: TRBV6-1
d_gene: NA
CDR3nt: TGTGCCAGCAGTGATAATTCACCCCTCCACTTT
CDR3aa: CASSDNSPLHF

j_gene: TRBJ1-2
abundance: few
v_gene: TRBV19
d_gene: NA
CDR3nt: TGTGCCAGTGGTCGGGGTAACTATGGCTACACCTTC
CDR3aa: CASGRGNYGYTF

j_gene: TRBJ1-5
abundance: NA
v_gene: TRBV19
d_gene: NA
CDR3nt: TGTGCCAGTACCATCTTTGCGACCAGGGAATGGGGCCAGCCCCAGCATTTT
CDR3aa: CASTIFATREWGQPQHF

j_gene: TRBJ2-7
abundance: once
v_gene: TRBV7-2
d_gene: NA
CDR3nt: TGTGCCAGCGCGGGTAGGGGTCGGGACGAGCAGTACTTC
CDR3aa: CASAGRGRDEQYF

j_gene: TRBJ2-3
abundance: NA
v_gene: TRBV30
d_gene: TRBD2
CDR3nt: TGTGCCTGGAGTGAAGGACCGTATGGGGTAGCGGGGGGGCAAAGTGCAGATACGCAGTATTTT
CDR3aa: CAWSEGPYGVAGGQSADTQYF

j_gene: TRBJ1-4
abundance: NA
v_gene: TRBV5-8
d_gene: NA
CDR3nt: TGTGCCAGCAGCCAGCAGGGGTTGGGGGAAAAACTGTTTTTT
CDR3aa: CASSQQGLGEKLFF

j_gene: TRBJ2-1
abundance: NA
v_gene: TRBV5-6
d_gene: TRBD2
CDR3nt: TGTGCCAGCAGCTTGCGGCCCGGCGGGGGGAGGAATGAGCAGTTCTTC
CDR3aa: CASSLRPGGGRNEQFF

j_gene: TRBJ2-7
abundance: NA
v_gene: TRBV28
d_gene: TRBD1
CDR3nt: TGTGCCAGCAGTTCACTCAGGGGGAGCTCCTACGAGCAGTACTTC
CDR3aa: CASSSLRGSSYEQYF

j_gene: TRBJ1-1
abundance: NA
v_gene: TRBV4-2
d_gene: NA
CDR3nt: TGTGCCAGCAGCCCCCATTCAACAGAGTTGAACACTGAAGCTTTCTTT
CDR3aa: CASSPHSTELNTEAFF

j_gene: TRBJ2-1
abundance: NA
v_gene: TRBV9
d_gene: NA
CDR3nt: TGTGCCAGCAGCGTAGGAGCACAACAGCAGTTCTTC
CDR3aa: CASSVGAQQQFF

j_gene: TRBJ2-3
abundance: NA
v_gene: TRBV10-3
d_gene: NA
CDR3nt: TGTGCCGCCCGCCCGGAAGCACCTAGCACAGATACGCAGTATTTT
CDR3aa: CAARPEAPSTDTQYF

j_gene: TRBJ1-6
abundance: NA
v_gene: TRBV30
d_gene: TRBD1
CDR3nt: TGTGCCTGGAGTGTACGGGGACAGGGAGTTTCACCCCTCCACTTT
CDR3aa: CAWSVRGQGVSPLHF

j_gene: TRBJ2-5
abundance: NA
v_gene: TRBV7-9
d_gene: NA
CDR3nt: TGTGCCAGCAGCTTCTCCTCCCGGTGGGGAGAGACCCAGTACTTC
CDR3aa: CASSFSSRWGETQYF

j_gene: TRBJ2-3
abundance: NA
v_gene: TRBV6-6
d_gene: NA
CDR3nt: TGTGCCACTCAGGGGAGGGGGACAGATACGCAGTATTTT
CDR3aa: CATQGRGTDTQYF

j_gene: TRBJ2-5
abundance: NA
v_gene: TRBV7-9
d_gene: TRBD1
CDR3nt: TGTGCCAGCAGCTCATGGACAGGATTGAGGGAGACCCAGTACTTC
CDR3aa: CASSSWTGLRETQYF

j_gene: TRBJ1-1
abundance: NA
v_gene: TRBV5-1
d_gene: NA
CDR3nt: TGCGCCAGCAGCTTGGCCCCGGGGGGCAGGGGCACTGAAGCTTTCTTT
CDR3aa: CASSLAPGGRGTEAFF

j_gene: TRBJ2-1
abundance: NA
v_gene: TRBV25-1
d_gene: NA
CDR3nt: TGTGCCAGCAGTGGGAGCAATGAGCAGTTCTTC
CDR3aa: CASSGSNEQFF

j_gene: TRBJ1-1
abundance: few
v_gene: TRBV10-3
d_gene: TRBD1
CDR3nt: TGTGCCATCAGGGACAGGGTTACGAACACTGAAGCTTTCTTT
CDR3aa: CAIRDRVTNTEAFF

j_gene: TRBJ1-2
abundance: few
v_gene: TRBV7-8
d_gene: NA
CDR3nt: TGTGCCAGCAGCTTAGACGGGGGCTACACCTTC
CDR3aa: CASSLDGGYTF

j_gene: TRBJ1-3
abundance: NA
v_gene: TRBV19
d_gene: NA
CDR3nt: TGTGCCAGTGTGTCCAAGGCCGGGCAGTGGTCTGGAAACACCATATATTTT
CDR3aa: CASVSKAGQWSGNTIYF

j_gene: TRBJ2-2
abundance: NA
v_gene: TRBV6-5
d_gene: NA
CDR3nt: TGTGCCAGCAGGAGACGGACGAACACCGGGGAGCTGTTTTTT
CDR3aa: CASRRRTNTGELFF

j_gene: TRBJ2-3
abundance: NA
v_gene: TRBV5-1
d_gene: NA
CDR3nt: TGCGCCAGCAGCTTAGGCGGGTTAGCAACGGATACGCAGTATTTT
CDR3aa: CASSLGGLATDTQYF

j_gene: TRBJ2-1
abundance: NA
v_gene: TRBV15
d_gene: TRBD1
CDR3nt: TGTGCCACCAGCCGGGGACAGGGCTCCTACAATGAGCAGTTCTTC
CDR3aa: CATSRGQGSYNEQFF

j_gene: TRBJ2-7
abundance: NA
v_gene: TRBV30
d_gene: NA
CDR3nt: TGTGCCTGGAGTGTCGAGGGGTTCGAGCAGTACTTC
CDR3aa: CAWSVEGFEQYF

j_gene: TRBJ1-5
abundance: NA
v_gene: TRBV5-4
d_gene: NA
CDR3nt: TGTGCCAGCAGCTTGGCAGGGGGCAATCAGCCCCAGCATTTT
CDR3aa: CASSLAGGNQPQHF

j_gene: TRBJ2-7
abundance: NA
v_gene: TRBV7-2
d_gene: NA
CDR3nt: TGTGCCAGCAGCCAATCAAAGGGGTACGAGCAGTACTTC
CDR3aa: CASSQSKGYEQYF

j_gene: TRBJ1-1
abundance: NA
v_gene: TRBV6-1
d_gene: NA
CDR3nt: TGTGCCAGCAGTGACTACCGGGGGGGGACTGAAGCTTTCTTT
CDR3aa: CASSDYRGGTEAFF

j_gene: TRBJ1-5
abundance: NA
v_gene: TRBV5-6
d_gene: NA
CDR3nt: TGTGCCAGCAGCCCCGGGGCAGGGACCGGTCTTAGGCCCCAGCATTTT
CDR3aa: CASSPGAGTGLRPQHF

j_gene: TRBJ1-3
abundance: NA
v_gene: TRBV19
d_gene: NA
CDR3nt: TGTGCCAGTAGTAAACCGGAGTCAGGGTTCGGAAACACCATATATTTT
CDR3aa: CASSKPESGFGNTIYF

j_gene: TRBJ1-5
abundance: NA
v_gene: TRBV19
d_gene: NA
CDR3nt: TGTGCCAGTAGTATCTCGGGCAGTGCCAACACAAATCAGCCCCAGCATTTT
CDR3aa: CASSISGSANTNQPQHF

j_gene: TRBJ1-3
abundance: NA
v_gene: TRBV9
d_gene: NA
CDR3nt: TGTGCCAGCAGCGTGGGCCCCGTAGGGGACGCCTCTGGAAACACCATATATTTT
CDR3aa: CASSVGPVGDASGNTIYF

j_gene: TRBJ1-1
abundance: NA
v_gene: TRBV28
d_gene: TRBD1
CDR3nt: TGTGCCACATACAGGGGGAACACTGAAGCTTTCTTT
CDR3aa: CATYRGNTEAFF

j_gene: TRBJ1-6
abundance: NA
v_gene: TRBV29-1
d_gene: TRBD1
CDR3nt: TGCAGCGTTACCGACAGGGTTGGTTCACCCCTCCACTTT
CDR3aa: CSVTDRVGSPLHF

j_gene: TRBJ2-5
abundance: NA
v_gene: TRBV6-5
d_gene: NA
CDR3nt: TGTGCCAGCAGTTACTCGGGGACGTTGGTGGAGACCCAGTACTTC
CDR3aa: CASSYSGTLVETQYF

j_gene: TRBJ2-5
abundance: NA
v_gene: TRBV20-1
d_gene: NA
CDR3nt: TGCAGGCCCTCGGAGATCGAGACCCAGTACTTC
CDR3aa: CRPSEIETQYF

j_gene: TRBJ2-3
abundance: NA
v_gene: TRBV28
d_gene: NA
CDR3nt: TGTGCCAGCACGGTGAAAGTTAGCACAGATACGCAGTATTTT
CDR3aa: CASTVKVSTDTQYF

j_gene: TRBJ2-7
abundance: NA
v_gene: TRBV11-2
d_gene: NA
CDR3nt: TGTGCCAGCAGCTCCCTAAAGAGAGGGGTTGGCGAGCAGTACTTC
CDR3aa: CASSSLKRGVGEQYF

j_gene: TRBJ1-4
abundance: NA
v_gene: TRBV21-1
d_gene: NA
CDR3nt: TGTGCCAGCAGCAGACAGAAGGGACAGGGGTGGGAAAAACTGTTTTTT
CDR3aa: CASSRQKGQGWEKLFF

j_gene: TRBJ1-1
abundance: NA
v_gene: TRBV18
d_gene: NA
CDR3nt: TGTGCCAGCTCCCTCGGGAGGGAAGCTTTCTTT
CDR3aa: CASSLGREAFF

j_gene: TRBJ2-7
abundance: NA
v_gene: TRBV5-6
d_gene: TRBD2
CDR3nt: TGTGCCAGTTTCCTAGCGGGTTCCTACGAGCAGTACTTC
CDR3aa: CASFLAGSYEQYF

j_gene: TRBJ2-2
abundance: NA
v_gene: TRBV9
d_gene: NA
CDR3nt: TGTGCCAGCAGCGTAGTCGGAGGGGGTGACACCGGGGAGCTGTTTTTT
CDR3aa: CASSVVGGGDTGELFF

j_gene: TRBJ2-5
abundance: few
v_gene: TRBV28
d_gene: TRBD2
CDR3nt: TGTGCCAGCAGTTTTCGGGGGGGCGGAGAGACCCAGTACTTC
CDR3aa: CASSFRGGGETQYF

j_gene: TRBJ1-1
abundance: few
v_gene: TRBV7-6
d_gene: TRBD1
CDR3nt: TGTGCCAGCAGCCTACAGGGACAGGGGGCGAACACTGAAGCTTTCTTT
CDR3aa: CASSLQGQGANTEAFF

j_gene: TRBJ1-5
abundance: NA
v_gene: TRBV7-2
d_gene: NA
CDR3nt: TGTGCCAGCAGCTCCGGACAGACCGGCAATCAGCCCCAGCATTTT
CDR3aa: CASSSGQTGNQPQHF

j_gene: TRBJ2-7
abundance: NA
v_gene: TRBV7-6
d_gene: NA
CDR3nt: TGTGCCAGTAGCTTAGCGACAGAATACGAGCAGTACTTC
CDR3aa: CASSLATEYEQYF

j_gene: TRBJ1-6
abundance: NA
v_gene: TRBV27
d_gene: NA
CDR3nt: TGTGCCAGCAGTCCGAGCTCCTATAATTCACCCCTCCACTTT
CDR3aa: CASSPSSYNSPLHF

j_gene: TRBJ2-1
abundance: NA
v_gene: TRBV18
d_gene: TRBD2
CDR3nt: TGTGCCAGCTCCCCTACCCTAGCGGGGGGTGACAATGAGCAGTTCTTC
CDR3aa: CASSPTLAGGDNEQFF

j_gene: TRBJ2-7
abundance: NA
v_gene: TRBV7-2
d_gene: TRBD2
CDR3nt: TGTGCCAGCAGCTCGAGGACTAGCGGGGAAACCTACGAGCAGTACTTC
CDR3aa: CASSSRTSGETYEQYF

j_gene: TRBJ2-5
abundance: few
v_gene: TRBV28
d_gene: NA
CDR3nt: TGTGCCAGCAGTTTCCCGCCCGCGGAGACCCAGTACTTC
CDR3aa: CASSFPPAETQYF

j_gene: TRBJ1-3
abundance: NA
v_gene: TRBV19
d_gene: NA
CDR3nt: TGTGCCAGTAGTGATCGCGGCCGCTCTGGAAACACCATATATTTT
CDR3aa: CASSDRGRSGNTIYF

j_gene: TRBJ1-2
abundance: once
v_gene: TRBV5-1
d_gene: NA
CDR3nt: TGCGCCAGCAGCTTGGAACAGCCCTTTGTGTATGGCTACACCTTC
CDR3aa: CASSLEQPFVYGYTF

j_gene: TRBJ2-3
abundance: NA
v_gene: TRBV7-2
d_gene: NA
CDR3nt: TGTGCCAGCAGCTTGGTAGGGGTCGGAGATACGCAGTATTTT
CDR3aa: CASSLVGVGDTQYF